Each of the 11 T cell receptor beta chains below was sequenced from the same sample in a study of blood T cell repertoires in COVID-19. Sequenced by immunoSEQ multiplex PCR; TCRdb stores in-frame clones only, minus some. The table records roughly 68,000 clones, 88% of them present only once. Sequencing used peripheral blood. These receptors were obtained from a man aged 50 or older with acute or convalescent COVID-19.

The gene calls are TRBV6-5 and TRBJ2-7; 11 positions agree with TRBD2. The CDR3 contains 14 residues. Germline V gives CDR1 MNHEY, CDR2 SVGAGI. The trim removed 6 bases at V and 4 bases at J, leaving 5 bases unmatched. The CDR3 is CASSLSGGGYEQYF. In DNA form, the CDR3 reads TGTGCCAGCAGCCTTAGCGGGGGGGGATACGAGCAGTACTTC.

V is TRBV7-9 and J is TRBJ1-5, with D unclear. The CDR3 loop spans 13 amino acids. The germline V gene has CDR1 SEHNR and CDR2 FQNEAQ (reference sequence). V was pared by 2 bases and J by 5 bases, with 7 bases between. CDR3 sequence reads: CASSLLGDQPQHF. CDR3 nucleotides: TGTGCCAGCAGCTTATTAGGAGATCAGCCCCAGCATTTT.

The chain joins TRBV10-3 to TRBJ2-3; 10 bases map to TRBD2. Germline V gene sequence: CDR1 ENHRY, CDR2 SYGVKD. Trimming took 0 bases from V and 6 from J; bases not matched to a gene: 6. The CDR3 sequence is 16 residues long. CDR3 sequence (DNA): TGTGCCATCAGTGAGTCTCACAGCGGGGGGGCGGATACGCAGTATTTT. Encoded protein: CAISESHSGGADTQYF.

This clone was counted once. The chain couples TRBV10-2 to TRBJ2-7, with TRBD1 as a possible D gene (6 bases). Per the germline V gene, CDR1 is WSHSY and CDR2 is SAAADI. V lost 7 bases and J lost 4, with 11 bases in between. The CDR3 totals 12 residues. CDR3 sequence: CASTDREYEQYF. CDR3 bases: TGCGCCAGCACGGACAGAGAGTACGAGCAGTACTTC.

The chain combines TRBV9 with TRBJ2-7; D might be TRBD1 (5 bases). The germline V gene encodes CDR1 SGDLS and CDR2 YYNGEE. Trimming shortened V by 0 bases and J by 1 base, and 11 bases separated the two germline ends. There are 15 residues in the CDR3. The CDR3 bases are TGTGCCAGCAGCGTAGCACCAGGGCAATCCTACGAGCAGTACTTC. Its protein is CASSVAPGQSYEQYF.

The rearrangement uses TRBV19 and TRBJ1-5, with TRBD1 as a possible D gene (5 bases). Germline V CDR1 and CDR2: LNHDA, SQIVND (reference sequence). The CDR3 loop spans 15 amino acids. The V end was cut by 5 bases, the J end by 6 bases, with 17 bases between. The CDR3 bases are TGTGCCAGTAGTGAACCGGGCCGCGGGGGTCAGCCCCAGCATTTT. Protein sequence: CASSEPGRGGQPQHF.

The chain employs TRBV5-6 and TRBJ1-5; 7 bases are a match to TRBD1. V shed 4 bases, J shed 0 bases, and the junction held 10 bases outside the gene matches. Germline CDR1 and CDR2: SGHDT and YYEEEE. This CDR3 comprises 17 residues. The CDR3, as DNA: TGTGCCAGCAGCAACCGGGACAGAGAATATAGCAATCAGCCCCAGCATTTT. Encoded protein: CASSNRDREYSNQPQHF. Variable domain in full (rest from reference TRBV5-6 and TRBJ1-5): DAGVTQSPTHLIKTRGQQVTLRCSPKSGHDTVSWYQQALGQGPQFIFQYYEEEERQRGNFPDRFSGHQFPNYSSELNVNALLLGDSALYLCASSNRDREYSNQPQHFGDGTRLSIL.

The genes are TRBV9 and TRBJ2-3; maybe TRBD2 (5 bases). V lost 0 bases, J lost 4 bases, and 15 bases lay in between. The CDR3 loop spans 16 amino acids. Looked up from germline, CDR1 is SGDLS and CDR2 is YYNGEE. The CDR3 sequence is CASSVAPLAGSDTQYF. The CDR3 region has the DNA TGTGCCAGCAGCGTAGCTCCCCTAGCTGGTTCAGATACGCAGTATTTT.

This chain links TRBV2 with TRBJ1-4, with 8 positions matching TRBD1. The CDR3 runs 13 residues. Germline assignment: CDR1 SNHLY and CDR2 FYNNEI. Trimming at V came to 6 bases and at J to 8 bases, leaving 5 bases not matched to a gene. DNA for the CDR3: TGTGCCAGCAGGCAGGGGGCGCGAGAAAAACTGTTTTTT. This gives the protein CASRQGAREKLFF.

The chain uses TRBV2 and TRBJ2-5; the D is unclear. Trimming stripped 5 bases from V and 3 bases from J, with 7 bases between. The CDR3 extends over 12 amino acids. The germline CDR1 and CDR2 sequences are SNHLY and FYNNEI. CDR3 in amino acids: CASSIQKETQYF. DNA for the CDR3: TGTGCCAGCAGTATTCAGAAAGAGACCCAGTACTTC.

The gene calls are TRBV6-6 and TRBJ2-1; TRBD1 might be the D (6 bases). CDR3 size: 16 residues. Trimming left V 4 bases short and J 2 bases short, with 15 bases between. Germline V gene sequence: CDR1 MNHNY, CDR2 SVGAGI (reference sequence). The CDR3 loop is CASSWRTGNTYNEQFF. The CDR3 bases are TGTGCCAGCAGTTGGAGAACAGGGAATACCTACAATGAGCAGTTCTTC.